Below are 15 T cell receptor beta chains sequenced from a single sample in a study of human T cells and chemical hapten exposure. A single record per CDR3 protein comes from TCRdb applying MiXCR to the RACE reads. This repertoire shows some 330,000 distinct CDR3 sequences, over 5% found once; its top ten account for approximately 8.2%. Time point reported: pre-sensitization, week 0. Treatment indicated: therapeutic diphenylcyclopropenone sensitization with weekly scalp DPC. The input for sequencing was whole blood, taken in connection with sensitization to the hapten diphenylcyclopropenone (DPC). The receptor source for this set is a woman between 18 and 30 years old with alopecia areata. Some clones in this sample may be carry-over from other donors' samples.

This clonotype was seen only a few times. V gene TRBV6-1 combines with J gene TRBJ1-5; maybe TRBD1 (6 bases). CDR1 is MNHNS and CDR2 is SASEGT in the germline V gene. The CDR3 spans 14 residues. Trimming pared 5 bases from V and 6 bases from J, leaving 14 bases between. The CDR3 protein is CASSIQGPGQPQHF. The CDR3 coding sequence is TGTGCCAGCAGTATACAGGGTCCTGGTCAGCCCCAGCATTTT.

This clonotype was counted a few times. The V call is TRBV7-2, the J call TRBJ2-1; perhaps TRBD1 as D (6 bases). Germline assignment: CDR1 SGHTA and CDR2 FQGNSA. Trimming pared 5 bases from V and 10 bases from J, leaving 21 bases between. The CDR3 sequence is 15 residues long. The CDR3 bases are TGTGCCAGCAGCCCGGAGCCGACGATGACAGGAGAGCAGTTCTTC. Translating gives CASSPEPTMTGEQFF.

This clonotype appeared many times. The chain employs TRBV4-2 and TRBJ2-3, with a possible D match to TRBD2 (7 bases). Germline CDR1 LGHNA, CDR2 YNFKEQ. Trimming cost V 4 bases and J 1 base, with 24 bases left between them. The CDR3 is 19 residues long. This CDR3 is CASSPKQDGGGIGTDTQYF. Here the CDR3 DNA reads TGTGCCAGCAGCCCGAAGCAGGATGGGGGGGGCATCGGCACAGATACGCAGTATTTT.

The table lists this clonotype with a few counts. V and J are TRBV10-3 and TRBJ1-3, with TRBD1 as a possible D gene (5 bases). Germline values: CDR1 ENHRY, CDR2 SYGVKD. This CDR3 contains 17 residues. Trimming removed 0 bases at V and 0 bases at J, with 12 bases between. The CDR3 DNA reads TGTGCCATCAGTGAGTCCGTGGGACCGTCCTCTGGAAACACCATATATTTT. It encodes CAISESVGPSSGNTIYF.

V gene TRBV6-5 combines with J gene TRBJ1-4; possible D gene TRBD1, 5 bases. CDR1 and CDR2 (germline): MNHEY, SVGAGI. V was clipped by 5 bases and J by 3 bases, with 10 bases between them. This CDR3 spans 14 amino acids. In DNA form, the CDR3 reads TGTGCCAGCAGTACACCGGGACCTAATGAAAAACTGTTTTTT. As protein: CASSTPGPNEKLFF.

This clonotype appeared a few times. The CDR3 DNA reads as TGTGCCAGCAGTTACAGGGACAGGCCCATCTATGGCTACACCTTC. It codes for CASSYRDRPIYGYTF. This rearrangement joins TRBV6-6 to TRBJ1-2; 8 bases fit TRBD1. The CDR3 extends over 15 amino acids. V gave up 2 bases and J gave up 4 bases; unmatched junction bases: 6. Germline loops: CDR1 MNHNY, CDR2 SVGAGI (reference sequence).

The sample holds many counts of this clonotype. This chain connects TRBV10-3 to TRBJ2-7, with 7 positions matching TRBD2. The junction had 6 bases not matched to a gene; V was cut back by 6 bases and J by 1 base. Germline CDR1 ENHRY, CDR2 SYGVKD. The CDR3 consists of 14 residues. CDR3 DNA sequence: TGTGCCATCAGGGGGGGGATTACTTCCTACGAGCAGTACTTC. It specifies CAIRGGITSYEQYF.

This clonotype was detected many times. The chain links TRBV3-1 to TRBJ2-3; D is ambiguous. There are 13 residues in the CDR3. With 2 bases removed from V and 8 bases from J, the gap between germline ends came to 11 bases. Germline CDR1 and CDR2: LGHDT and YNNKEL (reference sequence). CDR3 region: CASSQYIRSTQYF. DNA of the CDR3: TGTGCCAGCAGCCAATATATCAGAAGTACGCAGTATTTT.

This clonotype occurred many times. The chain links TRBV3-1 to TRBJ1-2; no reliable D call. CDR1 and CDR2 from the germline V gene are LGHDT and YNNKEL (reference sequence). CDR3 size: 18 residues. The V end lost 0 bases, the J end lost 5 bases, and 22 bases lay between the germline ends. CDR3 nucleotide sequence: TGTGCCAGCAGCCAAGACTGGGTTAAGGGTCCAACCCCTTATGGCTACACCTTC. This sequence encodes CASSQDWVKGPTPYGYTF.

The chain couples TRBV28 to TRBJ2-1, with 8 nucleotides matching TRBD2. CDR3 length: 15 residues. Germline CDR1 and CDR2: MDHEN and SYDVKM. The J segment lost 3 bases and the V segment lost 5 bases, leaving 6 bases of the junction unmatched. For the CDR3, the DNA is TGTGCCAGCAGTCTAAGCGGGGGCTACTACAATGAGCAGTTCTTC. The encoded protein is CASSLSGGYYNEQFF.

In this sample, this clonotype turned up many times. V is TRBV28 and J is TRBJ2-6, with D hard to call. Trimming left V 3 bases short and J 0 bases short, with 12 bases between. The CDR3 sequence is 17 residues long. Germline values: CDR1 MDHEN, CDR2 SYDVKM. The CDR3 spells CASSFQWFGSGANVLTF. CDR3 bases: TGTGCCAGCAGTTTCCAATGGTTCGGCTCTGGGGCCAACGTCCTGACTTTC.

CDR3 sequence (DNA): TGTGCCAGCAGCCCGAACTGGCCCGGCAATGAGCAGTTCTTC. The encoded protein is CASSPNWPGNEQFF. The chain is built from TRBV7-2 and TRBJ2-1, with D hard to call. V dropped 5 bases and J dropped 6 bases, with 14 bases sitting between them. This CDR3 spans 14 amino acids. The V gene's germline CDR1 is SGHTA and CDR2 FQGNSA.

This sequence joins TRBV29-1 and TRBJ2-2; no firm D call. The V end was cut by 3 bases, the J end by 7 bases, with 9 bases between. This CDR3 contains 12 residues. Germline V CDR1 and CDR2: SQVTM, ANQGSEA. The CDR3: CSVEGGRGELFF. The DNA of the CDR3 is TGCAGCGTTGAGGGTGGGCGCGGGGAGCTGTTTTTT.

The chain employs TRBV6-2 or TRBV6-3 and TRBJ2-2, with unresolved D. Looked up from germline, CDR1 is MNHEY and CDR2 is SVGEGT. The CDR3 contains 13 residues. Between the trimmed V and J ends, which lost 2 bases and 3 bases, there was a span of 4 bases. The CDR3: CASSYTDTGELFF. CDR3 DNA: TGTGCCAGCAGTTACACGGACACCGGGGAGCTGTTTTTT.

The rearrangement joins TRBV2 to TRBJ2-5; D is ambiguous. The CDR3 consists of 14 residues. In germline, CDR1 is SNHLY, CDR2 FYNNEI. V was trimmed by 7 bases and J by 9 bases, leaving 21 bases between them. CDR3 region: CASIPITAAAAQYF. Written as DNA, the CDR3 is TGTGCCAGCATCCCTATAACAGCCGCGGCGGCCCAGTACTTC.